The 5 T cell receptor beta chains in this list originate from one sample, sequenced in a study of T cells in Graves' hyperthyroidism and ophthalmopathy (dated by TCRdb to between 2018 and 2021). The library was built by means of multiplex PCR. TCRdb records Illumina HiSeq 2000 as the sequencer. TCR beta CDR3 regions were amplified from RNA transcripts. The TCR CDR3 was subjected to a first round of RT-PCR using the HTBI primer set and the Qiagen OneStep RT-PCR kit. TCRdb reanalyzed the raw reads on its own, using fastp at Q25 for trimming and MiXCR for clone calling, and kept in-frame beta chains. CDR3 protein duplicates are merged, each entry listing the most common genes and DNA. This sample holds 200,000 to 250,000 distinct CDR3 sequences; about 15% were observed only once. Approximately 30% of the sample is in the top ten clones. Sequencing was performed on blood. The receptors were gathered from a woman aged 18 to 35 with Graves' ophthalmopathy.

This clonotype was seen more than once but under ten times. The chain combines TRBV19 with TRBJ1-1; TRBD1 matches at 7 bases. The length of the CDR3 is 13 residues. Germline CDR1 reads LNHDA; CDR2 reads SQIVND (reference sequence). The ends lost 9 bases at V and 3 bases at J; junction bases unmatched: 7. The CDR3 loop is CASSDRAYTEAFF. In nucleotides, the CDR3 is TGTGCCAGCTCAGACAGGGCGTACACTGAAGCTTTCTTT.

This rearrangement joins TRBV18 to TRBJ2-7; D could derive from TRBD1 or TRBD2 (5 bases each). Trimming took off 1 base at V and 2 bases at J, with 15 bases between the two ends. This CDR3 is built from 16 residues. Germline-derived CDR1 and CDR2 are KGHSH and LQKENI. The CDR3 sequence: CASSPLTGTVTYEQYF. Written as DNA, the CDR3 is TGTGCCAGCTCACCACTTACCGGGACGGTAACCTACGAGCAGTACTTC.

The rearrangement joins TRBV2 to TRBJ2-5; no definite D call. The CDR3 is 13 residues long. Germline V gene lookup returns CDR1 SNHLY and CDR2 FYNNEI. V lost 8 bases and J 0 bases, leaving 10 bases between the germline ends. The CDR3 DNA reads as TGTGCCAGCCGACCTGGGAACCAAGAGACCCAGTACTTC. The encoded protein is CASRPGNQETQYF.

This clonotype has a count of ten or more. The rearrangement links TRBV15 to TRBJ2-5; 10 bases agree with TRBD2. V lost 1 base and J lost 4; bases outside the gene matches: 6. There are 16 residues in the CDR3. CDR1 and CDR2 (germline): LNHNV, YYDKDF (reference sequence). The CDR3: CATSRVLAGRAETQYF. DNA for the CDR3: TGTGCCACCAGCAGAGTACTAGCGGGAAGGGCAGAGACCCAGTACTTC.

This chain connects TRBV7-9 to TRBJ1-1; no clear D. The V end was cut by 5 bases, the J end by 8 bases, with 18 bases between. The germline V gene has CDR1 SEHNR and CDR2 FQNEAQ (reference sequence). The CDR3 sequence is 14 residues long. Here the CDR3 DNA reads TGTGCCAGCAGCCGAATTACATCACCGGGAGAAGCTTTCTTT. It encodes CASSRITSPGEAFF.